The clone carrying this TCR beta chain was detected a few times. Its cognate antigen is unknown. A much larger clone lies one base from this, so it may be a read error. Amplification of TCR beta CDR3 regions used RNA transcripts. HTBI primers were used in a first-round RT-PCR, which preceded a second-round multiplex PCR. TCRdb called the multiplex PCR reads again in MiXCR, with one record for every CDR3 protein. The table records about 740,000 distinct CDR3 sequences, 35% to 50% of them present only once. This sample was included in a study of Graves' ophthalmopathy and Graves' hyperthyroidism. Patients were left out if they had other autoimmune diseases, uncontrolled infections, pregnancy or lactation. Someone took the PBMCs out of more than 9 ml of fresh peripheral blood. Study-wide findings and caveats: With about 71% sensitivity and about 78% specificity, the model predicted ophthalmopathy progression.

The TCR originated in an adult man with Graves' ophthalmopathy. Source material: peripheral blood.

The chain's CDR3 is CVSSATSEEYEQYF. The CDR3 DNA is TGTGTCAGCAGCGCTACTAGCGAGGAATACGAGCAGTACTTC. The genes are TRBV11-1 and TRBJ2-7; TRBD2 aligns across 7 bases. The CDR3 covers 14 residues. Germline V gene lookup returns CDR1 SGHAT and CDR2 FQDESV (reference sequence).